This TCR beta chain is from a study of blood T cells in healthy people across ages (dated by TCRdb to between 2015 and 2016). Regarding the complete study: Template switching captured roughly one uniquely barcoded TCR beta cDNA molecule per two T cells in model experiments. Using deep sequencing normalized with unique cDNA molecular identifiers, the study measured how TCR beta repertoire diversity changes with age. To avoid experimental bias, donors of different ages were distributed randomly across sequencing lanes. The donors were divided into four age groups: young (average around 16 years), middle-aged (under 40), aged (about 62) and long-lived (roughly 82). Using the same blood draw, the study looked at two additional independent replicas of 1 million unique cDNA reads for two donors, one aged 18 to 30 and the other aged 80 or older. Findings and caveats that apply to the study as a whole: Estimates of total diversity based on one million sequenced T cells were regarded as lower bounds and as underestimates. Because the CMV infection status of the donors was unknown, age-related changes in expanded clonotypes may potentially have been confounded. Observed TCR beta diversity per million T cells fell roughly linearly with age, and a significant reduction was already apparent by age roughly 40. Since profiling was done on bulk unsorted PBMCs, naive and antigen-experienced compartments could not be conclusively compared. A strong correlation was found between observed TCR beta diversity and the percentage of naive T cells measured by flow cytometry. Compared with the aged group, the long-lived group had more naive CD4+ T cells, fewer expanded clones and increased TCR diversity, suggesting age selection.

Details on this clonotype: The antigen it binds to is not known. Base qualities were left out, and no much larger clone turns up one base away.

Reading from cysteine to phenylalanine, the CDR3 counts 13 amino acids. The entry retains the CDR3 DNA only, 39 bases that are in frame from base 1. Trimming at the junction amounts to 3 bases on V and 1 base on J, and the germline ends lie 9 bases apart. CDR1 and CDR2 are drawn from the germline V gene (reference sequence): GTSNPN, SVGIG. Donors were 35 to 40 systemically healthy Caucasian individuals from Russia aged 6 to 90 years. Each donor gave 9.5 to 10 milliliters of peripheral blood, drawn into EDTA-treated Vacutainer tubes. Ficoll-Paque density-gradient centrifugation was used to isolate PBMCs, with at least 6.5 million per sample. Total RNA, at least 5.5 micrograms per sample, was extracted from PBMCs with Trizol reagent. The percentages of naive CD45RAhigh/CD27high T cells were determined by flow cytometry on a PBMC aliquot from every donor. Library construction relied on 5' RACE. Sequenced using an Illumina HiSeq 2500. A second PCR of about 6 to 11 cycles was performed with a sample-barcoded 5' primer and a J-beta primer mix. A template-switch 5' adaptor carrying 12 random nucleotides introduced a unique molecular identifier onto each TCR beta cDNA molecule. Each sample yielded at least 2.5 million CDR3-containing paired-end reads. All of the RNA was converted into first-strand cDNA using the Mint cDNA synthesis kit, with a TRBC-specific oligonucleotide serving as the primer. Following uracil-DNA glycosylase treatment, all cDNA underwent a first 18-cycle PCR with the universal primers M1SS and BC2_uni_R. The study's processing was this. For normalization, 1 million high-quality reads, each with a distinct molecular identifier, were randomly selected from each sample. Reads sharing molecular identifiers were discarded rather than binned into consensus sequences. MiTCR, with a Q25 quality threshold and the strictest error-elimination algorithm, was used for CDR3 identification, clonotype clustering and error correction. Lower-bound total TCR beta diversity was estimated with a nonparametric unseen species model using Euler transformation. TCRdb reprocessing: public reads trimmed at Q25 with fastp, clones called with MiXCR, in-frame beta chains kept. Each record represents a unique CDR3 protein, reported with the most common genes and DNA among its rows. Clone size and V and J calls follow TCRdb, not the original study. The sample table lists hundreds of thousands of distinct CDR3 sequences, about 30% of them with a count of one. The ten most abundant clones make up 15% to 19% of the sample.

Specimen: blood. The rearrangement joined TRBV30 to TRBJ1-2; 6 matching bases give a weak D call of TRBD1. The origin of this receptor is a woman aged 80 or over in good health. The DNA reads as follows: TGTGCCTGGAGGGACAGTTATAACTATGGCTACACCTTC. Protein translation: CAWRDSYNYGYTF.